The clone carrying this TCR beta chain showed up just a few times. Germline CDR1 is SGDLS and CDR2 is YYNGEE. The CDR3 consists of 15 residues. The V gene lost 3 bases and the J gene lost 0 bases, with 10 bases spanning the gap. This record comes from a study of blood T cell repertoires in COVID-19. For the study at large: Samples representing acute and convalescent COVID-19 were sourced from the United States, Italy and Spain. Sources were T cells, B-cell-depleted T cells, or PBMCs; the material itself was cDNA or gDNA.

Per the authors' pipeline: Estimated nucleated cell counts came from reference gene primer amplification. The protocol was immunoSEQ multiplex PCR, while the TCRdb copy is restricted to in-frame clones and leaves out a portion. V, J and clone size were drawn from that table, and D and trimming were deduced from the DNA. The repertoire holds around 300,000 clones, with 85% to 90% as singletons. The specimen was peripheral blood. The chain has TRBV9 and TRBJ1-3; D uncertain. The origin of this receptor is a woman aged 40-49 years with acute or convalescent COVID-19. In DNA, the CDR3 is TGTGCCAGCAGCGCCCACTCAAACTCTGGAAACACCATATATTTT. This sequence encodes CASSAHSNSGNTIYF.